These T cell receptor beta chains were read from a single sample in a study of blood T cell repertoires in COVID-19. The method was immunoSEQ multiplex PCR; TCRdb's version includes in-frame clones alone and lacks a portion of them. The sample has tens of thousands of clones, around 90% seen once. The source material was peripheral blood. These receptors were obtained from a man between 45 and 60 years old with active or convalescent COVID-19. The CDR3 runs from the conserved cysteine through the conserved F or W. D genes are given only for firm matches. Rows may omit the clone size; those that give it use once, few, many or a size class.

DNA,CDR3,D,J,size,V
TGTGCCAGCAGCCAAGATAGCGGGGCGGGGGAGACCCAGTACTTC,CASSQDSGAGETQYF,TRBD2,TRBJ2-5,.,TRBV14
TGCGCCAGCAGTCAATCTGTCACGAGGCAGGGTGGGATAAGGAGTCCCCACTACAATGAGCAGTTCTTC,CASSQSVTRQGGIRSPHYNEQFF,.,TRBJ2-1,.,TRBV23-1
TGTGCCATCAGGTCACTACAGGGTAATGGCTACACCTTC,CAIRSLQGNGYTF,.,TRBJ1-2,.,TRBV10-3
TGTGCCAGCAGCCTGCGGACAGCAGGAACTGGAAACACCATATATTTT,CASSLRTAGTGNTIYF,.,TRBJ1-3,.,TRBV11-2
TGTGCCTGGAGTTATACCGGGACTCCCTCCTACGAGCAGTACTTC,CAWSYTGTPSYEQYF,.,TRBJ2-7,.,TRBV30
TGTGCCTGGAGTGCACCAGTGACTAGCGGAGATTACGAGCAGTACTTC,CAWSAPVTSGDYEQYF,TRBD2,TRBJ2-7,.,TRBV30
TGTGCCAGCAGTTTCCCGCCGGGACAGCCAACCAACTATGGCTACACCTTC,CASSFPPGQPTNYGYTF,TRBD1,TRBJ1-2,.,TRBV28
TGTGCCAGCAGCGACGCGCGGGGCTGGTCTGGAAACACCATATATTTT,CASSDARGWSGNTIYF,.,TRBJ1-3,.,TRBV6-6
TGTGCCAGCAGGAGTGGTTTGGGCAGGGTTGGTGAGGCTTTCTTT,CASRSGLGRVGEAFF,.,TRBJ1-1,.,TRBV27
TGTGCCAGCAGTTATGCCCCCGGGGCCCAGTACTTC,CASSYAPGAQYF,.,TRBJ2-5,once,TRBV6-5
TGTGCCAGCAGCTTGACTAGCGGGACAAAGGTACGCGAGCAGTACTTC,CASSLTSGTKVREQYF,TRBD2,TRBJ2-7,once,TRBV5-4
TGTGCCAGCAGCACTCGTCTTAAAAACACCGGGGAGCTGTTTTTT,CASSTRLKNTGELFF,.,TRBJ2-2,.,TRBV11-2
TGTGCCAGCAGCATAGTTGGGAATGGGTGGCTAGCGAACACAGATACGCAGTATTTT,CASSIVGNGWLANTDTQYF,.,TRBJ2-3,medium-sized,TRBV28
TGTGCCACCTCGACAGGGAGGCCTATAAGCAATCAGCCCCAGCATTTT,CATSTGRPISNQPQHF,TRBD1,TRBJ1-5,.,TRBV28
TGTGCCAGCAGCTTAGTTGGGACTAGTTTCATCTCCGAGCAGTTCTTC,CASSLVGTSFISEQFF,TRBD2,TRBJ2-1,.,TRBV11-2
TGTGCCAGCAGTACAGAGAATTTGGGCAATCAGCCCCAGCATTTT,CASSTENLGNQPQHF,.,TRBJ1-5,.,TRBV2
TGCGCCAGCAGCCCGGGACAGAACTCCTACGAGCAGTACTTC,CASSPGQNSYEQYF,TRBD1,TRBJ2-7,.,TRBV4-1
TGTGCCAGCTCACCAGGGACAGCTTATTACCTCTCTGGCGTCCTGACTTTC,CASSPGTAYYLSGVLTF,TRBD1,TRBJ2-6,.,TRBV18
TGCAGCGACAGCGGGTCTTCCTACAATGAGCAGTTCTTC,CSDSGSSYNEQFF,.,TRBJ2-1,.,TRBV29-1
TGCGCCAGCAGGACTAGCGGGAAGAGTGAGCAGTTCTTC,CASRTSGKSEQFF,TRBD2,TRBJ2-1,.,TRBV5-1
TGTGCCAGCAGTTTATCGTACGTGCGAGGGGGTGAGCAGTTCTTC,CASSLSYVRGGEQFF,.,TRBJ2-1,.,TRBV27
TGTGCCAGCAGCTTTTTCAGGGACACTGAAGCTTTCTTT,CASSFFRDTEAFF,.,TRBJ1-1,.,TRBV7-3
TGTGCCAGCAGCAATTCGAGTCCGGGACTAGCGGGATTCAATGAGCAGTTCTTC,CASSNSSPGLAGFNEQFF,.,TRBJ2-1,.,TRBV21-1
TGTGCCAGCAGCAACACCGGGACACGAACTGGAAACACCATATATTTT,CASSNTGTRTGNTIYF,.,TRBJ1-3,few,TRBV7-9
TGTGCCAGCAGCCAACAAGAGACCCAGTACTTC,CASSQQETQYF,.,TRBJ2-5,.,TRBV11-2
TGTGCCAGCAGCTTGGCGCACGACAGGTTCACAGATACGCAGTATTTT,CASSLAHDRFTDTQYF,.,TRBJ2-3,.,TRBV5-6
TGTGCCAGCCACCCCGGACTAGCGGGAGTGGTCGAGCAGTACTTC,CASHPGLAGVVEQYF,TRBD2,TRBJ2-7,.,TRBV28